The next 7 T cell receptor beta chains were all read from a single sample in a study of glioma-infiltrating T cells. The iRepertoire nested amplicon-rescue multiplex PCR amplified TCR alpha and beta CDR3s from RNA. Each CDR3 protein gets one entry after TCRdb re-called the multiplex PCR reads with MiXCR. The table lists some 3,200 distinct CDR3 sequences, 17% of them singletons. Source material: glioma tissue, nonneoplastic brain tissue, or PBMCs (not recorded which). Receptors originate from a human donor with low-grade glioma or glioblastoma, undergoing nonglioma brain surgery, or in good health (not recorded which).

This clonotype was seen at least ten times. This chain uses TRBV12-3 or TRBV12-4 with TRBJ2-1, with D possibly TRBD1 on 6 matching bases. The CDR3 runs to 14 residues. Trimming took off 5 bases at V and 2 bases at J, with 10 bases between the two ends. The CDR3 here is CASSVTGPYNEQFF. The CDR3 DNA is TGTGCCAGCAGTGTGACAGGCCCCTACAATGAGCAGTTCTTC.

There are a few counts of this clonotype. A read error may explain this, as a much larger clone is one base away. The chain joins TRBV7-6 to TRBJ2-3; 11 bases fit TRBD1. V lost 5 bases, J lost 4 bases, and 14 bases stayed unmatched. Germline lookup yields CDR1 SGHVS and CDR2 FNYEAQ. This CDR3 spans 18 amino acids. The CDR3 reads CASSPGTGGKTAPDTQYF. The CDR3, as DNA: TGTGCCAGCAGCCCTGGGACAGGGGGAAAGACGGCACCAGATACGCAGTATTTT.

In this sample, this clonotype turned up many times. The chain combines TRBV18 with TRBJ2-5; D not resolved. Trimming removed 8 bases from V and 5 bases from J, with 12 bases in between. There are 12 residues in the CDR3. CDR1 KGHSH and CDR2 LQKENI come from the germline V gene. The CDR3: CASNYDRETQYF. DNA for the CDR3: TGTGCCAGCAATTACGATCGGGAGACCCAGTACTTC.

As to this clonotype: A read error may be the cause here, since a much bigger clone is one base away. J is TRBJ2-3 and V is TRBV28; 7 bases agree with TRBD2. V shed 6 bases and J 2 bases; nucleotides not matched to a gene: 11. The germline gives CDR1 MDHEN, CDR2 SYDVKM. The CDR3 has 16 residues. CDR3 amino acids: CASRPTSWGDTDTQYF. CDR3 sequence (DNA): TGTGCCAGCAGACCGACTAGCTGGGGGGACACAGATACGCAGTATTTT.

Ten or more counts support this clonotype. This chain joins TRBV12-3 or TRBV12-4 and TRBJ2-5; 8 bases are shared with TRBD1. The CDR3 sequence is 14 residues long. Trimming removed 6 bases from V and 5 bases from J; junction bases left unmatched: 8. The CDR3 DNA follows: TGTGCCAGCAGCCGGGACAGGTGGTTTGAGACCCAGTACTTC. Encoded protein: CASSRDRWFETQYF.

Written as DNA, the CDR3 is TGTGCCAGCTCCGTGACAGGGGCGTCCTACGAGCAGTACGTC. Protein: CASSVTGASYEQYV. The genes are TRBV18 and TRBJ2-7; TRBD1 agrees at 8 bases. The CDR3 runs 14 residues. Trimming took 6 bases from V and 1 from J; bases not matched to a gene: 5. Germline V lookup: CDR1 KGHSH, CDR2 LQKENI.

This clonotype is medium-sized (0.01 to 0.1%) in the sample. The rearrangement uses TRBV20-1 and TRBJ2-7, with unresolved D. Germline CDR1 is DFQATT and CDR2 is SNEGSKA (reference sequence). The CDR3 extends over 10 amino acids. The chain's CDR3 is CSPESYEQYV. The CDR3 bases are TGCAGCCCGGAGAGCTACGAGCAGTACGTC.